Listed below are T cell receptor beta chains from one sample, sequenced in a study of cytomegalovirus exposure and HLA in healthy donors. Assay used: immunoSEQ multiplex PCR; TCRdb lists only in-frame clones, some missing. The table includes 75,000 to 100,000 clones, under 85% detected once. Sequenced input: PBMCs. These receptor sequences come from a woman between 65 and 79 years old in good health and CMV-seropositive. Each CDR3 is given without its conserved first and last residue. Each record gives: V gene, J gene, CDR3 protein.

TRBV11-1	TRBJ2-5	ASSLVGSGGARETQY
TRBV6-5	TRBJ2-1	ARLFDPSSYNEQF
TRBV7-6	-	ASSSSTGTSGRYEQY
TRBV10-2	TRBJ1-5	ASSESGGRQPQH
TRBV6-5	TRBJ1-5	ASSRQGGNLQH
TRBV7-9	TRBJ1-1	ASSLDGGGAF
TRBV5-1	TRBJ1-4	ASSGGNSNFGEKLF
TRBV5-1	TRBJ2-3	ASSLGGGADTQY
TRBV19	TRBJ2-3	ASSRDRGTDTQY
TRBV6-1	TRBJ1-5	ASKEVVFSNQPQH
TRBV6-5	TRBJ2-7	ASSSQGVREQY
TRBV7-3	TRBJ2-7	ASSPGQGVGEQY
TRBV10-3	TRBJ1-2	AITPRTGNAGYT
TRBV7-6	TRBJ1-4	ASSLRQGGTNEKLF
TRBV10-3	TRBJ2-1	AISEGWDRAFWYYNEQF
TRBV6-5	TRBJ1-4	ASRGTENEKLF
TRBV5-6	TRBJ2-2	ASRLVGQREYTGELF
TRBV5-6	TRBJ1-5	ASSLRGQGRKPQH
TRBV28	TRBJ2-5	ASTIGTMQETQY
TRBV7-9	TRBJ2-3	ASSSRAGGRRGTDTQY
TRBV18	TRBJ2-6	ASSPRQESSGANVLT
TRBV19	TRBJ1-4	ASSITGRATNEKLF
TRBV4-2	TRBJ1-3	ASSQDKGQGFTIY
TRBV6-4	TRBJ1-1	ASSLTGDTEAF
TRBV5-4	TRBJ2-1	ASSWETPANEQF
TRBV6-1	TRBJ2-2	ASKNPGDTGELF
TRBV11-1	TRBJ2-5	ASRLGQGMVD
TRBV19	TRBJ2-1	ASSMNSGNEQF
TRBV21-1	TRBJ1-1	ASSKGSGRTEAF
TRBV10-3	TRBJ2-7	AIEGQGNFYEQY
TRBV11-2	TRBJ2-7	ASRLLGDSTYEQY
TRBV5-1	TRBJ2-2	ASSFQGLAGGTGELF
TRBV19	TRBJ1-2	ASSIYRDYGYT
TRBV5-1	TRBJ2-3	ASSLGLAAPGDTRY
TRBV5-1	TRBJ1-2	ASSLEGQGVGYT
TRBV28	TRBJ1-5	ASTALGQFNQPQH
TRBV7-9	TRBJ2-1	ASSGTSGRDNEQF
TRBV7-2	TRBJ1-6	ASSFVQGTGSPLH
TRBV10-3	TRBJ1-5	ASAGGTNQPQH
TRBV5-1	TRBJ1-2	ASSRTGLESGGYT
TRBV11-2	TRBJ1-1	ASSQDQGARTEAF
TRBV2	TRBJ2-1	ASSLAHEQF
TRBV9	TRBJ1-2	ASSLEWGGYT
TRBV27	TRBJ2-7	ASSLTNGIYEQY
TRBV9	TRBJ1-1	ASSVGGRATEAF
TRBV5-6	TRBJ2-1	ASSRTSGEQF
TRBV5-1	TRBJ2-7	ASSLEVIGGAYEQY
TRBV6-5	TRBJ1-3	ASSYTGLPGNTIY
TRBV5-6	TRBJ2-1	ASSWGGGDEQF
TRBV19	TRBJ2-1	ASSIMVLAPYNEQF
TRBV11-2	TRBJ2-7	ASSFTAGTGWSSYEQY